This T cell receptor beta chain is from a study of cytomegalovirus exposure and HLA in healthy donors. General study findings and limits: Cytomegalovirus association was listed for 150 or so TCR beta chains. Rare sequences made up most TCRs, while some public TCRs were found in many donors.

The V gene's germline CDR1 is SGHAT and CDR2 FQNNGV. The CDR3 consists of 15 residues. The V gene lost 3 bases and the J gene lost 0 bases, with 10 bases spanning the gap. Repertoires were generated with immunoSEQ multiplex PCR, while TCRdb's copy carries only in-frame clones and drops some. The table has roughly 260,000 clones, around 90% seen once. As to this clone: The antigen remains unidentified.

The TCR was taken from a woman aged 18 to 35 in good health and CMV-seronegative. Sequenced material: PBMCs. V usage is TRBV11-2 and J usage is TRBJ2-3; D is possibly TRBD1 (7 bases). The CDR3 reads CASSLEGASTDTQYF. The DNA of the CDR3 is TGTGCCAGCAGCTTGGAGGGGGCTAGCACAGATACGCAGTATTTT.